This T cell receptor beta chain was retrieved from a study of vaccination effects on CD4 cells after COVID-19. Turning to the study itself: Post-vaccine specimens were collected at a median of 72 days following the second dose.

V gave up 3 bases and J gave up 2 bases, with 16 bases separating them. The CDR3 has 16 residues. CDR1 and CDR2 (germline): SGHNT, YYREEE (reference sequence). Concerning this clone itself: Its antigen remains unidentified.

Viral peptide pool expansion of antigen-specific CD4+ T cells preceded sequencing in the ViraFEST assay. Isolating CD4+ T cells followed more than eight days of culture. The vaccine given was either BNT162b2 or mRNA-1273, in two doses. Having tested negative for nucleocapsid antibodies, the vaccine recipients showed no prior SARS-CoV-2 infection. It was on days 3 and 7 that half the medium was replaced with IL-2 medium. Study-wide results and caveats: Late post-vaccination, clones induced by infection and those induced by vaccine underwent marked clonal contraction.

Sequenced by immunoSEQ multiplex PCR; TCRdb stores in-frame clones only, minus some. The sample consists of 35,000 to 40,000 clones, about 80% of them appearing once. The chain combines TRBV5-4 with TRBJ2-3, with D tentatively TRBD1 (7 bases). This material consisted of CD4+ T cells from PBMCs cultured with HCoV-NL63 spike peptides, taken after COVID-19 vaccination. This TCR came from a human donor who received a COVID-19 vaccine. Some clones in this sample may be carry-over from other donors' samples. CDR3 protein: CASSSRRGQDTDTQYF. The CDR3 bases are TGTGCCAGCAGCTCGAGGAGGGGGCAGGACACAGATACGCAGTATTTT. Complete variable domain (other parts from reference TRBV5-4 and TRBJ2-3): ETGVTQSPTHLIKTRGQQVTLRCSSQSGHNTVSWYQQALGQGPQFIFQYYREEENGRGNFPPRFSGLQFPNYSSELNVNALELDDSALYLCASSSRRGQDTDTQYFGPGTRLTVL.